These T cell receptor beta chains were read from a single sample in a study of T cells after yellow fever vaccination. In TCRdb, the 5' RACE reads were re-called with MiXCR into one record per CDR3 protein. Seen here are under 150,000 distinct CDR3 sequences, 7.7% observed once, and the top ten hold roughly 0.71%. This specimen consisted of CD4+ T cells sorted from PBMCs, obtained 5 days after the yellow fever booster vaccination. All receptors derive from a man aged 25-45 years who received the YFV17D yellow fever vaccine. The CDR3 runs from the conserved cysteine through the conserved F or W. The D gene is left open where the match is weak. A clone size is listed for some rows: how often the clone was seen (once, few, many), or a class if it is expanded.

j_gene	abundance	v_gene	d_gene	CDR3nt	CDR3aa
TRBJ2-7	many	TRBV28	TRBD2	TGTGCCAGCAGGGGACTAGCGGTCTACGAGCAGTACTTC	CASRGLAVYEQYF
TRBJ2-3	few	TRBV24-1	-	TGTGCCACCAGTGATTCCCCCTCGACAGTCAGCACAGATACGCAGTATTTT	CATSDSPSTVSTDTQYF
TRBJ2-1	-	TRBV5-6	-	TGTGCCAGCAGCTCCAGGCTCCCCTGCTACAATGAGCAGTTCTTC	CASSSRLPCYNEQFF
TRBJ2-1	many	TRBV7-3	-	TGTGCCAGCAGCTTAATAGGAGGGTACAATGAGCAGTTCTTC	CASSLIGGYNEQFF
TRBJ2-5	many	TRBV11-2	-	TGTGCCAGCAGCTTAGATCTAGCGATTGAGACCCAGTACTTC	CASSLDLAIETQYF